The 30 T cell receptor beta chains listed next were all sequenced from one sample in a study of shared clonotypes between healthy human individuals. The protocol was immunoSEQ multiplex PCR, while the TCRdb copy is restricted to in-frame clones and leaves out a portion. The sample comprises 2 million or so clones, approximately 95% of which are singletons, and about 0.13% rests with the top ten. Sequenced input: naive CD4+ T cells sorted from blood. Subset noted: CD45RA+ positively selected. These receptor sequences come from a man aged 18 to 29 in good health.

The rearrangement joins TRBV28 to TRBJ2-5; tentative D call: TRBD1 (5 bases). The CDR3 has 15 residues. The V end lost 6 bases, the J end lost 4 bases, and 18 bases lay between the germline ends. The germline V gene encodes CDR1 MDHEN and CDR2 SYDVKM. CDR3: CASSQAGLLRETQYF. The CDR3 region has the DNA TGTGCCAGCAGCCAAGCAGGGCTCCTCAGAGAGACCCAGTACTTC.

The chain couples TRBV6-1 to TRBJ1-1; maybe TRBD1 (6 bases). The ends were cut back, 4 bases at V and 0 bases at J, with 9 bases in the middle. The CDR3 is made up of 14 amino acids. The germline V gene encodes CDR1 MNHNS and CDR2 SASEGT. CDR3 nucleotides: TGTGCCAGCAGTGTTACAGGGATGAACACTGAAGCTTTCTTT. Amino acid sequence: CASSVTGMNTEAFF.

The chain has TRBV16 and TRBJ1-1; D is undetermined. The V gene lost 6 bases and the J gene lost 0 bases, with 11 bases spanning the gap. Germline CDR1 and CDR2: KGHSY and FQNENV. The CDR3 length is 14 residues. This chain's CDR3 is CASSITTVNTEAFF. In DNA, the CDR3 is TGTGCCAGCAGTATTACCACCGTGAACACTGAAGCTTTCTTT.

The chain carries TRBV18 and TRBJ2-2; TRBD2 aligns across 8 bases. V was pared by 6 bases and J by 4 bases, with 7 bases of the junction left unmatched. Germline V gene sequence: CDR1 KGHSH, CDR2 LQKENI. The CDR3 has 15 residues. The CDR3 sequence: CASSVGRAGTGELFF. CDR3 coding DNA: TGTGCCAGCTCCGTCGGGAGGGCCGGCACCGGGGAGCTGTTTTTT.

The genes are TRBV7-2 and TRBJ2-3, with 10 bases that match TRBD2. V shed 5 bases and J 5 bases; nucleotides not matched to a gene: 7. The CDR3 runs 15 residues. Germline V lookup: CDR1 SGHTA, CDR2 FQGNSA. The CDR3, as DNA: TGTGCCAGCAGCACGGGGGCTAGCGGGAGAGATACGCAGTATTTT. It is translated as CASSTGASGRDTQYF.

The rearrangement joins TRBV6-5 to TRBJ2-1; 9 nucleotides line up with TRBD1. This CDR3 contains 15 residues. Per germline, CDR1 MNHEY and CDR2 SVGAGI. The V gene end was trimmed by 6 bases and the J gene end by 3 bases; junction bases not matched to a gene: 6. CDR3: CASRRRQGDYNEQFF. The CDR3 DNA sequence: TGTGCCAGCAGAAGACGACAGGGGGACTACAATGAGCAGTTCTTC.

This chain links TRBV6-1 with TRBJ1-5; D call uncertain. Trimming stripped 1 base from V and 15 bases from J, with 13 bases between. The CDR3 spans 12 residues. CDR1 and CDR2 (germline): MNHNS, SASEGT. CDR3 sequence reads: CASSEGITKSHF. CDR3 DNA sequence: TGTGCCAGCAGTGAAGGCATTACAAAATCGCATTTT.

J is TRBJ2-7 and V is TRBV5-1; D assignment may be TRBD1 or TRBD2 (6 bases each). CDR1 SGHRS and CDR2 YFSETQ come from the germline V gene. V lost 4 bases and J lost 5, with 22 bases in between. CDR3 length: 16 residues. The CDR3 here is CASSMDNRGPNHEQYF. In nucleotides, the CDR3 is TGCGCCAGCAGCATGGATAACCGGGGGCCGAACCACGAGCAGTACTTC.

The chain recombines TRBV5-1 with TRBJ2-5, with 8 nucleotides matching TRBD2. V lost 7 bases, J lost 1 base, and 21 bases stayed unmatched. Per the germline V gene, CDR1 is SGHRS and CDR2 is YFSETQ. The CDR3 has 19 residues. DNA of the CDR3: TGCGCCAGCCGCCCCCCGGGGGGGCCTCTTAGCCTTACCCAAGAGACCCAGTACTTC. Translated: CASRPPGGPLSLTQETQYF.

This chain uses TRBV7-8 with TRBJ2-1, with D unclear. This CDR3 is 15 amino acids long. V was pared by 1 base and J by 4 bases, with 11 bases between. Per germline, CDR1 SGHVS and CDR2 FQNEAQ. CDR3 sequence (DNA): TGTGCCAGCAGCTTAGGTCTGGAGTATTACAATGAGCAGTTCTTC. This sequence encodes CASSLGLEYYNEQFF. Using reference TRBV7-8 and TRBJ2-1 for the parts outside the CDR3, the full variable domain is GAGVSQSPRYKVAKRGQDVALRCDPISGHVSLFWYQQALGQGPEFLTYFQNEAQLDKSGLPSDRFFAERPEGSVSTLKIQRTQQEDSAVYLCASSLGLEYYNEQFFGPGTRLTVL.

This rearrangement joins TRBV7-9 to TRBJ2-4; D is possibly TRBD2 (7 bases). The V end was cut by 0 bases, the J end by 3 bases, with 12 bases between. The CDR3 loop spans 16 amino acids. In germline, CDR1 is SEHNR, CDR2 FQNEAQ (reference sequence). In nucleotides, the CDR3 is TGTGCCAGCAGCTTAGCCTGGCGGGGGCACAAAAACATTCAGTACTTC. Its protein product is CASSLAWRGHKNIQYF.

This chain links TRBV19 with TRBJ2-5; TRBD1 aligns across 12 bases. Germline trimming cut 7 bases from V and 5 bases from J; bases unmatched to any gene: 5. Germline CDR1 reads LNHDA; CDR2 reads SQIVND (reference sequence). The CDR3 loop spans 14 amino acids. DNA of the CDR3: TGTGCCAGTATAGGGACAGGGGGCGCGGAGACCCAGTACTTC. This codes for CASIGTGGAETQYF.

In its sample, this clone was seen once. The gene calls are TRBV18 and TRBJ2-5; D possibly corresponds to TRBD1 (7 bases). The CDR3 runs 15 residues. V gave up 3 bases and J gave up 2 bases, with 13 bases separating them. CDR1 KGHSH and CDR2 LQKENI come from the germline V gene. The CDR3 sequence is CASSPAGQPQETQYF. The CDR3 nucleotides read TGTGCCAGCTCACCCGCGGGACAGCCGCAAGAGACCCAGTACTTC.

The chain recombines TRBV6-5 with TRBJ2-1, with no clear D. The CDR3 covers 16 residues. CDR1 and CDR2 from the germline V gene are MNHEY and SVGAGI. Trimming removed 4 bases at V and 3 bases at J, with 16 bases between. CDR3 nucleotides: TGTGCCAGCAGTTCCATTGGGGTTGCAGGCTACAATGAGCAGTTCTTC. Translated, it gives CASSSIGVAGYNEQFF.

The chain's CDR3 is CASSAPSSGNTIYF. The CDR3 bases are TGTGCCAGCAGTGCCCCGAGCTCTGGAAACACCATATATTTT. The chain employs TRBV7-9 and TRBJ1-3; no firm D call. V lost 6 bases and J 0 bases, leaving 9 bases between the germline ends. The CDR3 covers 14 residues. Germline V lookup: CDR1 SEHNR, CDR2 FQNEAQ (reference sequence).

This chain links TRBV27 with TRBJ2-7; 7 bases are a match to TRBD2. CDR1 and CDR2 (germline): MNHEY, SMNVEV (reference sequence). V gave up 6 bases and J gave up 2 bases; unmatched junction bases: 10. The CDR3 totals 15 residues. CDR3 in amino acids: CASSLWGGNTYEQYF. The CDR3 DNA reads TGTGCCAGCAGCTTGTGGGGGGGGAACACCTACGAGCAGTACTTC.

The J gene is TRBJ2-2, the V gene TRBV30; 9 nucleotides agree with TRBD1. The CDR3 length is 14 residues. V was clipped by 2 bases and J by 4 bases; unmatched bases: 2. CDR1 and CDR2 (germline): GTSNPN, SVGIG (reference sequence). DNA for the CDR3: TGTGCCTGGAGTCTACAGGGGGCCACCGGGGAGCTGTTTTTT. Translating gives CAWSLQGATGELFF.

To note about this clone: A much larger clone differs by one base, so this may be a read error. Other DNA sequences within the sample encode an identical CDR3. This rearrangement joins TRBV7-2 to TRBJ2-7, with D tentatively TRBD2 (7 bases). Germline assignment: CDR1 SGHTA and CDR2 FQGNSA. The CDR3 runs to 14 residues. Trimming shortened V by 0 bases and J by 2 bases, and 8 bases separated the two germline ends. CDR3 coding DNA: TGTGCCAGCAGCTTAGCGGGGGGGCCCTACGAGCAGTACTTC. Encoded protein: CASSLAGGPYEQYF.

The J gene is TRBJ2-7, the V gene TRBV19, with D maybe TRBD2 (6 bases). Trimming cost V 11 bases and J 4 bases, with 21 bases left between them. Per the germline V gene, CDR1 is LNHDA and CDR2 is SQIVND (reference sequence). The CDR3 spans 14 residues. The DNA for the CDR3 is TGTGCCCCAGTAGGAGGGGAGTGGTGGTACGAGCAGTACTTC. Encoded protein: CAPVGGEWWYEQYF.

This clone was counted once. This rearrangement joins TRBV4-1 to TRBJ2-6, with a weak D call TRBD2 (5 bases). V was trimmed by 3 bases and J by 1 base, leaving 16 bases between them. The CDR3 totals 18 residues. CDR1 is MGHRA and CDR2 is YSYEKL in the germline V gene. The CDR3 DNA is TGCGCCAGCAGCCAGCCCCGTTCGGGAATATCTGGGGCCAACGTCCTGACTTTC. The encoded protein is CASSQPRSGISGANVLTF.

This chain links TRBV30 with TRBJ1-2; D gene uncertain. The CDR3 runs 11 residues. V was clipped by 4 bases and J by 8 bases, with 11 bases between them. CDR1 is GTSNPN and CDR2 is SVGIG in the germline V gene (reference sequence). In DNA, the CDR3 is TGTGCCTGGAACCCTTCTTGGGGCTACACCTTC. It encodes CAWNPSWGYTF.

The chain joins TRBV9 to TRBJ2-5; 10 bases line up with TRBD1. The CDR3 loop spans 15 amino acids. The trim removed 0 bases at V and 5 bases at J, leaving 4 bases unmatched. Germline V lookup: CDR1 SGDLS, CDR2 YYNGEE. The CDR3 spells CASSVGDRGWETQYF. Written as DNA, the CDR3 is TGTGCCAGCAGCGTAGGGGACAGGGGTTGGGAGACCCAGTACTTC.

Points on this clone: Within the sample, other DNA sequences also encode this same CDR3. The chain uses TRBV10-3 and TRBJ2-7; D gene unclear. The CDR3 loop spans 13 amino acids. The germline CDR1 and CDR2 sequences are ENHRY and SYGVKD. The V gene lost 0 bases and the J gene lost 1 base, with 4 bases spanning the gap. CDR3 nucleotide sequence: TGTGCCATCAGTGAGTCGAATTCCTACGAGCAGTACTTC. This gives the protein CAISESNSYEQYF.

This chain links TRBV7-8 with TRBJ1-1; D gene unclear. Per the germline V gene, CDR1 is SGHVS and CDR2 is FQNEAQ. Trimming removed 2 bases from V and 8 bases from J, with 12 bases in between. This CDR3 has 13 residues. CDR3 in amino acids: CASSLRVSTEAFF. The DNA for the CDR3 is TGTGCCAGCAGCTTAAGGGTATCGACGGAAGCTTTCTTT.

V usage is TRBV30 and J usage is TRBJ1-1, with TRBD1 as a possible D gene (6 bases). Per germline, CDR1 GTSNPN and CDR2 SVGIG (reference sequence). The ends were cut back, 2 bases at V and 4 bases at J, with 14 bases in the middle. The CDR3 extends over 14 amino acids. The CDR3 bases are TGTGCCTGGAGTCCGGGGGCGTGGGGCACTGAAGCTTTCTTT. Protein product: CAWSPGAWGTEAFF.

The chain joins TRBV6-5 to TRBJ1-2; D is unclear. CDR1 is MNHEY and CDR2 is SVGAGI in the germline V gene. Trimming cost V 6 bases and J 4 bases, with 12 bases left between them. The CDR3 is made up of 13 amino acids. CDR3 sequence (DNA): TGTGCCAGCAGCGGAATCTCTAGCTATGGCTACACCTTC. Protein sequence: CASSGISSYGYTF.

This clone showed up just once. This chain links TRBV12-2 with TRBJ1-1; no check of the table's D call, TRBD1, against the DNA was made. TRBV12-2 is deemed a pseudogene. The CDR3 is 13 amino acids. CDR3 DNA sequence: TGTGCAAGTCGCCAACAGGGGTCCACTGAAGCTTTCTTT. This sequence encodes CASRQQGSTEAFF.

V usage is TRBV9 and J usage is TRBJ1-2; D is possibly TRBD1 (5 bases). From germline, CDR1 is SGDLS and CDR2 YYNGEE. Trimming removed 3 bases from V and 4 bases from J, with 22 bases in between. The CDR3 runs 17 residues. The CDR3 nucleotides are TGTGCCAGCAGCGGCAACCCAGAGCGGGGCCAGAGCTATGGCTACACCTTC. Translated, it gives CASSGNPERGQSYGYTF.

The chain employs TRBV10-2 and TRBJ2-3, with a weak D call TRBD2 (7 bases). Trimming took off 7 bases at V and 4 bases at J, with 18 bases between the two ends. The CDR3 is 15 amino acids. Germline V gene lookup returns CDR1 WSHSY and CDR2 SAAADI. CDR3 bases: TGCGCCAGCACTAAGGGGGGGATTCTGGCAGATACGCAGTATTTT. This codes for CASTKGGILADTQYF.

This chain uses TRBV15 with TRBJ1-5, with 7 positions matching TRBD1. The ends lost 1 base at V and 9 bases at J; junction bases unmatched: 6. The CDR3 runs 14 residues. Germline V gene sequence: CDR1 LNHNV, CDR2 YYDKDF (reference sequence). The CDR3 protein is CATSRGQGGWPQHF. The CDR3, as DNA: TGTGCCACCAGCAGAGGACAGGGCGGATGGCCCCAGCATTTT. The whole variable domain, remainder taken from reference TRBV15 and TRBJ1-5, is DAMVIQNPRYQVTQFGKPVTLSCSQTLNHNVMYWYQQKSSQAPKLLFHYYDKDFNNEADTPDNFQSRRPNTSFCFLDIRSPGLGDTAMYLCATSRGQGGWPQHFGDGTRLSIL.